This T cell receptor (beta chain) was sequenced in a study of T cell responses to AZD1222 COVID-19 vaccine. Study-level points and caveats: Baseline serostatus was positive in only a handful of AZD1222 recipients. The study found Spike-specific TCR breadth and depth rose after two AZD1222 doses. The reported proportion of spike-specific TCRs targeting unmutated variant regions was nearly half.

TCRdb's table, derived via immunoSEQ multiplex PCR, lists solely in-frame clones and lacks some. Found here are some 100,000 clones, approximately 91% of them singletons; the top ten hold 7.5%. Note on this clone: Its antigen is unidentified.

The CDR3 is made up of 13 amino acids. Looked up from germline, CDR1 is SGHTA and CDR2 is FQGNSA. The ends were cut back, 2 bases at V and 7 bases at J, with 11 bases in the middle. The sample here was peripheral blood, taken on day 0 of AZD1222 vaccination. The sequence was collected from an adult in good health. This chain uses TRBV7-2 with TRBJ1-2, with D perhaps matching TRBD1 (5 bases). The CDR3 DNA reads TGTGCCAGCAGCTTAAATCCAGGGTTTGGCTACACCTTC. Translating it yields CASSLNPGFGYTF.